This T cell receptor beta chain was captured by sequencing in a study of blood T cell repertoires in COVID-19. As for the study in general: The samples span acute and convalescent COVID-19 from the United States, Italy and Spain.

About this clone: This sample includes further DNA sequences coding for the same CDR3.

Cohort allocation depended upon clinical history that participants reported. Authors' processing steps: Cell counts per sample came from amplifying reference gene primers. The assay was immunoSEQ multiplex PCR, and TCRdb's table has in-frame clones only and misses some. V and J calls and clone size come straight from that table; D and trimming were deduced from the DNA. The sample holds roughly 270,000 clones, about 85% seen once. The CDR3 sequence is 15 residues long. V dropped 0 bases and J dropped 4 bases, with 10 bases sitting between them. The V gene's germline CDR1 is SGHTA and CDR2 FQGNSA. Sequenced input: PBMCs or T cells enriched from blood (not recorded which). This TCR came from a woman in her forties or fifties who had recovered from COVID-19. The chain recombines TRBV7-2 with TRBJ1-5; D gene unclear. In nucleotides, the CDR3 is TGTGCCAGCAGCTTAGCTGGAGGACCAAATCAGCCCCAGCATTTT. Protein product: CASSLAGGPNQPQHF.